The 30 T cell receptor beta chains in this list originate from one sample, sequenced in a study of Ad26.COV2.S vaccination and SARS-CoV-2 variants (TCRdb year 2021). The treatment or condition label on this specimen signifies: roughly 18 received Ad26.COV2.S at low or high dose, single or two shots; about 5 received placebo; per-sample allocation not given. For vaccine and placebo recipients, the sequenced repertoires came from samples collected on day 63 after the first injection. The library was made by the immunoSEQ multiplex PCR assay. As stored in TCRdb, this immuneACCESS dataset retains in-frame rearrangements with V and J assigned. A fraction of the clones does not appear; measured against another copy, unresolved V genes explain less than half of the discrepancy, and the remainder lacks a known reason. This sample comprises approximately 460,000 clones, 89% of them detected only once. The biggest ten clones account for over 1.5% of the sample.

The material sequenced was peripheral blood, taken in a trial of Ad26.COV2.S vaccine versus placebo. The receptors were sampled from a person aged 18-65 years who received the Ad26.COV2.S COVID-19 vaccine or a placebo.

The V call is TRBV28, the J call TRBJ1-6; D not resolved. V was clipped by 8 bases and J by 5 bases, with 13 bases between them. This CDR3 is 14 amino acids long. Germline CDR1 and CDR2: MDHEN and SYDVKM. The CDR3: CASCGRHHNSPLHF. The CDR3 DNA reads as TGTGCCAGCTGCGGTAGGCATCATAATTCACCCCTCCACTTT.

The rearrangement links TRBV11-2 to TRBJ2-7; 8 bases align to TRBD1. Per germline, CDR1 SGHAT and CDR2 FQNNGV. Unmatched junction bases numbered 4, after V lost 1 base and J lost 2 bases. CDR3 length: 15 amino acids. CDR3 in amino acids: CASSLGGQGTYEQYF. CDR3 DNA: TGTGCCAGCAGCTTAGGAGGACAGGGTACCTACGAGCAGTACTTC.

The V gene is TRBV6-6, the J gene TRBJ1-1; D gene unclear. Germline CDR1 is MNHNY and CDR2 is SVGAGI (reference sequence). V was clipped by 5 bases and J by 1 base, with 17 bases between them. This CDR3 region has 16 residues. CDR3 loop: CASSRNYPFENTEAFF. DNA of the CDR3: TGTGCCAGCAGTCGAAACTACCCTTTCGAGAACACTGAAGCTTTCTTT.

This sequence joins TRBV7-9 and TRBJ1-4; the D is unclear. Between the trimmed V and J ends, which lost 0 bases and 3 bases, there was a span of 8 bases. CDR1 is SEHNR and CDR2 is FQNEAQ in the germline V gene (reference sequence). The CDR3 is 15 amino acids. The CDR3 loop is CASSLALGPNEKLFF. In DNA, the CDR3 is TGTGCCAGCAGCTTAGCCTTGGGCCCTAATGAAAAACTGTTTTTT.

This clone has a single count. This sequence joins TRBV5-1 and TRBJ2-5; the D is unclear. CDR3 size: 13 residues. CDR1 SGHRS and CDR2 YFSETQ come from the germline V gene. Deletions cut 2 bases from V and 1 base from J, with 6 bases between. CDR3 sequence (DNA): TGCGCCAGCAGCTTCAGCGTCCAAGAGACCCAGTACTTC. This sequence encodes CASSFSVQETQYF.

The chain couples TRBV5-1 to TRBJ2-5; 7 bases line up with TRBD2. J lost 4 bases, V lost 0 bases, and 9 bases had no gene match. The CDR3 consists of 16 residues. The germline CDR1 and CDR2 sequences are SGHRS and YFSETQ. CDR3 bases: TGCGCCAGCAGCTTGGGGCTTCGGGGGGTCTCAGAGACCCAGTACTTC. Protein: CASSLGLRGVSETQYF.

This chain uses TRBV18 with TRBJ1-5, with D possibly matching TRBD1 (5 bases). This CDR3 spans 16 amino acids. With 3 bases removed from V and 7 bases from J, the gap between germline ends came to 19 bases. Germline V gives CDR1 KGHSH, CDR2 LQKENI. CDR3 in amino acids: CASSPASPRVGQPQHF. The CDR3 DNA follows: TGTGCCAGCTCACCTGCTTCTCCCAGGGTAGGGCAGCCCCAGCATTTT.

V is TRBV5-5 and J is TRBJ2-5; D might be TRBD1 (6 bases). The CDR3 runs to 16 residues. V shed 4 bases and J shed 5 bases, with 21 bases lying between them. From germline, CDR1 is SGHKS and CDR2 YYEKEE (reference sequence). The CDR3 protein is CASSPGTPGARETQYF. Here the CDR3 DNA reads TGTGCCAGCAGCCCCGGAACGCCAGGGGCTCGGGAGACCCAGTACTTC. Full variable domain (rest looked up from reference TRBV5-5 and TRBJ2-5): DAGVTQSPTHLIKTRGQQVTLRCSPISGHKSVSWYQQVLGQGPQFIFQYYEKEERGRGNFPDRFSARQFPNYSSELNVNALLLGDSALYLCASSPGTPGARETQYFGPGTRLLVL.

This clone was counted between two and nine times. This specimen includes other DNA sequences encoding the same CDR3. This chain connects TRBV18 to TRBJ2-7; 7 nucleotides match TRBD2. The J segment lost 2 bases and the V segment lost 2 bases, leaving 0 bases of the junction unmatched. Germline V gene lookup returns CDR1 KGHSH and CDR2 LQKENI. The CDR3 consists of 13 residues. The CDR3 reads CASSPGTTYEQYF. The CDR3 DNA reads as TGTGCCAGCTCACCAGGGACTACCTACGAGCAGTACTTC.

Only one count was recorded for this clone. V gene TRBV15 combines with J gene TRBJ1-6; no firm D call. There are 14 residues in the CDR3. Trimming cost V 1 base and J 3 bases, with 4 bases left between them. CDR1 is LNHNV, CDR2 YYDKDF, per germline (reference sequence). CDR3 in amino acids: CATSRGNYNSPLHF. In DNA, the CDR3 is TGTGCCACCAGCAGAGGCAACTATAATTCACCCCTCCACTTT.

The chain is built from TRBV6-5 and TRBJ2-1; maybe TRBD2 (6 bases). Germline V gene sequence: CDR1 MNHEY, CDR2 SVGAGI. Trimming took 0 bases from V and 6 from J, leaving 12 bases between them. This CDR3 is 15 amino acids long. This CDR3 reads CASSYSTSWGNEQFF. The DNA for the CDR3 is TGTGCCAGCAGTTACTCTACTAGCTGGGGCAATGAGCAGTTCTTC.

The rearrangement joins TRBV7-9 to TRBJ2-7, with D perhaps matching TRBD1 or TRBD2 (5 bases each). The DNA end lines up better with TRBJ2-1; the J call may be wrong. Germline CDR1 SEHNR, CDR2 FQNEAQ (reference sequence). CDR3 size: 15 residues. As DNA, the CDR3 is TGTGCCAGCAGCTTTAAGGGACCCTCCTACAATGAGCAGTTCTTC. Residues: CASSFKGPSYNEQFF.

This chain's CDR3 is CASSTGTSGYDTQYF. The CDR3 DNA reads TGCGCCAGCAGCACCGGGACTAGCGGGTACGATACGCAGTATTTT. This chain uses TRBV5-1 with TRBJ2-3; 12 bases are shared with TRBD2. In germline, CDR1 is SGHRS, CDR2 YFSETQ. Germline trimming cut 4 bases from V and 6 bases from J; bases unmatched to any gene: 6. The CDR3 is 15 amino acids.

The chain employs TRBV4-1 and TRBJ1-2; D is uncertain. Germline V lookup: CDR1 MGHRA, CDR2 YSYEKL. The CDR3 runs to 15 residues. Trimming stripped 0 bases from V and 8 bases from J, with 16 bases between. The CDR3 bases are TGCGCCAGCAGCCAAGAGGGCGGCAGGTCTGGGGGCTACACCTTC. Translated: CASSQEGGRSGGYTF.

The genes are TRBV6-5 and TRBJ1-2, with D hard to call. V was trimmed by 5 bases and J by 5 bases, leaving 12 bases between them. CDR3 length: 13 amino acids. The germline gives CDR1 MNHEY, CDR2 SVGAGI. CDR3 sequence: CASSTEIRYGYTF. The CDR3 DNA follows: TGTGCCAGCAGTACAGAAATCCGATATGGCTACACCTTC.

This chain links TRBV4-3 with TRBJ2-7; D could derive from TRBD1 or TRBD2 (5 bases each). The CDR3 loop spans 13 amino acids. The V end lost 3 bases, the J end lost 4 bases, and 10 bases lay between the germline ends. Germline V gene lookup returns CDR1 LGHNA and CDR2 YSLEER. CDR3 in amino acids: CASSQGRTYEQYF. The CDR3 nucleotides read TGCGCCAGCAGCCAGGGACGGACTTACGAGCAGTACTTC.

The chain carries TRBV28 and TRBJ1-1; the match to TRBD1 covers 7 bases. The J segment lost 2 bases and the V segment lost 6 bases, leaving 18 bases of the junction unmatched. Germline lookup yields CDR1 MDHEN and CDR2 SYDVKM. The CDR3 has 18 amino acids. The CDR3 DNA follows: TGTGCCAGCAGGTTGGACAGGCAAAGACGAAAAAAAAACACTGAAGCTTTCTTT. Translation: CASRLDRQRRKKNTEAFF.

The chain employs TRBV7-2 and TRBJ1-2, with 12 positions matching TRBD1. CDR1 and CDR2 (germline): SGHTA, FQGNSA. There are 14 residues in the CDR3. V lost 5 bases and J lost 10; bases outside the gene matches: 8. The CDR3 protein is CASSQLGTGGFYTF. For the CDR3, the DNA is TGTGCCAGCAGCCAGCTAGGGACAGGGGGCTTCTACACCTTC.

The table lists this clone with a count of one. The chain has TRBV19 and TRBJ1-2, with 7 bases aligning to TRBD1. CDR1 LNHDA and CDR2 SQIVND come from the germline V gene (reference sequence). This CDR3 region has 18 residues. Losses at the gene ends were 7 bases for V and 2 bases for J; bases not matched to a gene: 19. The CDR3, as DNA: TGTGCCAGTACCCCTCTTTCGGGACAGAAAGTACTGAACTATGGCTACACCTTC. Translated, it gives CASTPLSGQKVLNYGYTF. The whole variable domain, filled in from reference TRBV19 and TRBJ1-2, reads DGGITQSPKYLFRKEGQNVTLSCEQNLNHDAMYWYRQDPGQGLRLIYYSQIVNDFQKGDIAEGYSVSREKKESFPLTVTSAQKNPTAFYLCASTPLSGQKVLNYGYTFGSGTRLTVV.

The V and J genes are TRBV6-5 and TRBJ2-7, with TRBD1 identical over 7 bases. V dropped 0 bases and J dropped 5; count of bases not matched to a gene: 10. The CDR3 has 16 residues. Looked up from germline, CDR1 is MNHEY and CDR2 is SVGAGI. CDR3: CASSYSTGMTGNEQYF. As DNA, the CDR3 is TGTGCCAGCAGTTACTCGACGGGGATGACAGGGAACGAGCAGTACTTC.

V and J are TRBV6-5 and TRBJ1-4; possible D gene TRBD1, 5 bases. The CDR3 sequence is 14 residues long. Deletions cut 6 bases from V and 7 bases from J, with 15 bases between. The germline gives CDR1 MNHEY, CDR2 SVGAGI. For the CDR3, the DNA is TGTGCCAGCAGGCTATACAGGTCTGGTGAAAAACTGTTTTTT. This sequence encodes CASRLYRSGEKLFF.

The rearrangement uses TRBV15 and TRBJ2-3; D remains ambiguous. The CDR3 totals 16 residues. Trimming took off 0 bases at V and 2 bases at J, with 12 bases between the two ends. Germline CDR1 LNHNV, CDR2 YYDKDF (reference sequence). The CDR3 DNA reads as TGTGCCACCAGCAGAGATTATCCAGAAGCCACAGATACGCAGTATTTT. It encodes CATSRDYPEATDTQYF.

The chain links TRBV7-9 to TRBJ1-4; TRBD1 agrees at 7 bases. Losses at the gene ends were 2 bases for V and 0 bases for J; bases not matched to a gene: 3. The CDR3 length is 16 residues. Germline-derived CDR1 and CDR2 are SEHNR and FQNEAQ (reference sequence). The CDR3 nucleotides read TGTGCCAGCAGCTTAAGACAGGGTTCAACTAATGAAAAACTGTTTTTT. It translates to CASSLRQGSTNEKLFF.

The chain links TRBV6-6 to TRBJ1-4, with D unresolved. Germline assignment: CDR1 MNHNY and CDR2 SVGAGI (reference sequence). Trimming took 6 bases from V and 8 from J, leaving 13 bases between them. This CDR3 spans 13 amino acids. The CDR3 DNA reads TGTGCCAGCAGCCGTCCGCAGGTGGAAAAACTGTTTTTT. Encoded protein: CASSRPQVEKLFF.

The J gene is TRBJ2-1, the V gene TRBV7-2; no definite D call. This CDR3 region has 11 residues. The V and J ends lost 2 bases and 8 bases respectively, with 4 bases between them. The V gene's germline CDR1 is SGHTA and CDR2 FQGNSA. The CDR3 DNA sequence: TGTGCCAGCAGCTTACGGCATGAGCAGTTCTTC. This codes for CASSLRHEQFF.

Regarding this clone: The junction shows a germline mismatch at one end, possibly a read error. The chain couples TRBV9 to TRBJ2-3, with no clear D. Germline assignment: CDR1 SGDLS and CDR2 YYNGEE. This CDR3 is 13 amino acids long. The DNA for the CDR3 is TGCGCCAGCAGCGTTGAGGTGACAGATACGCAGTATTTT. Residues: CASSVEVTDTQYF.

The V call is TRBV27, the J call TRBJ2-2, with 8 bases lining up with TRBD1. CDR1 and CDR2 from the germline V gene are MNHEY and SMNVEV (reference sequence). This CDR3 has 16 residues. J was trimmed by 4 bases and V by 5 bases; bases with no gene match: 9. The CDR3 loop is CASSRTGQASTGELFF. The DNA for the CDR3 is TGTGCCAGCAGTCGGACGGGACAGGCCAGCACCGGGGAGCTGTTTTTT.

The gene calls are TRBV10-2 and TRBJ1-1; TRBD1 is a possible D gene (6 bases). Trimming pared 6 bases from V and 1 base from J, leaving 9 bases between. This CDR3 contains 13 residues. Germline lookup yields CDR1 WSHSY and CDR2 SAAADI. The DNA for the CDR3 is TGCGCCAGCAGGCCGGGACAGAACACTGAAGCTTTCTTT. It codes for CASRPGQNTEAFF.

V usage is TRBV25-1 and J usage is TRBJ2-2, with D possibly matching TRBD2 (6 bases). V dropped 8 bases and J dropped 6 bases, with 13 bases sitting between them. In germline, CDR1 is MGHDK, CDR2 SYGVNS. The CDR3 runs to 13 residues. In nucleotides, the CDR3 is TGTGCCAGCGCCCGGGAGATAGCCGGGGAGCTGTTTTTT. Translating it yields CASAREIAGELFF.

The chain employs TRBV6-5 and TRBJ2-5; D gene ambiguous. CDR1 MNHEY and CDR2 SVGAGI come from the germline V gene. The ends were cut back, 2 bases at V and 6 bases at J, with 13 bases in the middle. The CDR3 extends over 14 amino acids. The CDR3 coding sequence is TGTGCCAGCAGTTACGGCAGGCCCCCCCAGACCCAGTACTTC. As protein: CASSYGRPPQTQYF.